The table lists the clone carrying this TCR beta chain with a few counts. Its specificity is not known. Expressed TCRB transcripts were sequenced, since all the RNA that had been isolated was reverse transcribed. Profiled with immunoSEQ multiplex PCR; TCRdb holds only in-frame clones, not every one. The table has hundreds of thousands of clones, about a tenth seen once; the top ten hold approximately 0.017%. The data were taken from a study of beta chain features in type 1 diabetes. Overall study findings and caveats: Within each of all four CD4+ subsets, Type 1 diabetes patients had TCRB CDR3s that were moderately but significantly shorter. For patients, the naive, central memory and Treg TCRB repertoires appeared more alike than for healthy donors.

The sample was naive CD4+ T cells from blood. The TCR originated in a man under 40 with type 1 diabetes.

The CDR3, as DNA: TGCAGCGCTGGGGCGACAGGGAAGATGAACACTGAAGCTTTCTTT. It is translated as CSAGATGKMNTEAFF. The V call is TRBV29-1, the J call TRBJ1-1, with 7 positions matching TRBD1. V lost 7 bases, J lost 0 bases, and 11 bases stayed unmatched. This CDR3 is 15 amino acids long. Germline lookup yields CDR1 SQVTM and CDR2 ANQGSEA. The whole variable domain, filled in from reference TRBV29-1 and TRBJ1-1, reads SAVISQKPSRDICQRGTSLTIQCQVDSQVTMMFWYRQQPGQSLTLIATANQGSEATYESGFVIDKFPISRPNLTFSTLTVSNMSPEDSSIYLCSAGATGKMNTEAFFGQGTRLTVV.